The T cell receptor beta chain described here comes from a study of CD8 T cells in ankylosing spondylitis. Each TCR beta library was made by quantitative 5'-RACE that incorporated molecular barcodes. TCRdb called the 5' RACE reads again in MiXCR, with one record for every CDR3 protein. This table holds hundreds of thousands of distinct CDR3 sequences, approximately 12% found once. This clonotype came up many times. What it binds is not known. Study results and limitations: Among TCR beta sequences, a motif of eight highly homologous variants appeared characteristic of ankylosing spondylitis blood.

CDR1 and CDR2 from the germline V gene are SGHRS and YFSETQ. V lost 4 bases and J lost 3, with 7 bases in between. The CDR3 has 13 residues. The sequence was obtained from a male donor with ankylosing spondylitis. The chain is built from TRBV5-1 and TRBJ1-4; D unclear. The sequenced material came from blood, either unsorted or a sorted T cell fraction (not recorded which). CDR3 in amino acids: CASSKEANEKLFF. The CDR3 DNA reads TGCGCCAGCAGCAAAGAAGCTAATGAAAAACTGTTTTTT.